These 17 T cell receptor beta chains originate from one sample sequenced in a study of cytomegalovirus exposure and HLA in healthy donors. Only in-frame clones appear in the TCRdb table, and some are missing; sequencing was by immunoSEQ multiplex PCR. Of about 64,000 clones detected, approximately 90% appear once; the ten largest clones hold around 1.8%. Sequencing used PBMCs. Receptors originate from a woman aged 18-29 years in good health and CMV-seronegative.

This rearrangement joins TRBV4-1 to TRBJ1-2; TRBD1 matches at 8 bases. The V and J ends lost 3 bases and 4 bases, in that order; junction bases with no gene match: 4. The CDR3 is 14 residues long. Germline-derived CDR1 and CDR2 are MGHRA and YSYEKL. In DNA, the CDR3 is TGCGCCAGCAGCCAGGGACAGGCTACCTATGGCTACACCTTC. Translating it yields CASSQGQATYGYTF.

The genes are TRBV28 and TRBJ1-2; D not certain. Between the trimmed V and J ends, which lost 5 bases and 3 bases, there was a span of 10 bases. There are 13 residues in the CDR3. The germline V gene encodes CDR1 MDHEN and CDR2 SYDVKM. The CDR3 region has the DNA TGTGCCAGCAGTCCCACTATTGACTATGGCTACACCTTC. Encoded protein: CASSPTIDYGYTF.

The rearrangement uses TRBV7-8 and TRBJ2-2; D may be TRBD2 (6 bases). The germline V gene encodes CDR1 SGHVS and CDR2 FQNEAQ. V lost 1 base and J 6 bases, leaving 6 bases between the germline ends. CDR3 length: 13 amino acids. The CDR3 sequence is CASSLGGAGELFF. CDR3 coding DNA: TGTGCCAGCAGCTTAGGGGGGGCCGGGGAGCTGTTTTTT.

This rearrangement joins TRBV5-4 to TRBJ2-7; TRBD1 is a possible D gene (6 bases). Germline lookup yields CDR1 SGHNT and CDR2 YYREEE (reference sequence). Trimming took 4 bases from V and 6 from J, leaving 23 bases between them. The CDR3 consists of 16 residues. CDR3: CASSGGRAGAFGEQYF. The CDR3, as DNA: TGTGCCAGCAGCGGGGGTCGGGCAGGGGCCTTCGGCGAGCAGTACTTC. Full variable domain (missing parts from reference TRBV5-4 and TRBJ2-7): ETGVTQSPTHLIKTRGQQVTLRCSSQSGHNTVSWYQQALGQGPQFIFQYYREEENGRGNFPPRFSGLQFPNYSSELNVNALELDDSALYLCASSGGRAGAFGEQYFGPGTRLTVT.

The J gene is TRBJ1-1, the V gene TRBV6-5; perhaps TRBD1 as D (5 bases). The CDR3 is 16 amino acids. Trimming removed 0 bases from V and 3 bases from J, with 14 bases in between. Germline values: CDR1 MNHEY, CDR2 SVGAGI. The CDR3 nucleotides are TGTGCCAGCAGTTACTCGCTCGGGGACTGGCACACTGAAGCTTTCTTT. Amino acid sequence: CASSYSLGDWHTEAFF.

The chain is built from TRBV28 and TRBJ2-5; D remains unclear. The CDR3 has 11 amino acids. Per germline, CDR1 MDHEN and CDR2 SYDVKM. V shed 3 bases and J shed 5 bases, with 4 bases lying between them. CDR3 region: CASSFRETQYF. As DNA, the CDR3 is TGTGCCAGCAGTTTCAGGGAGACCCAGTACTTC.

V gene TRBV11-2 combines with J gene TRBJ2-3; D may be TRBD1 (5 bases). Germline loops: CDR1 SGHAT, CDR2 FQNNGV. The CDR3 covers 15 residues. Trimming removed 6 bases from V and 5 bases from J, with 18 bases in between. CDR3 DNA sequence: TGTGCCAGCAGGCGGCCAGGGCGAGTTTTAGATACGCAGTATTTT. This gives the protein CASRRPGRVLDTQYF.

The chain joins TRBV4-2 to TRBJ1-2; the D is unclear. The germline V gene has CDR1 LGHNA and CDR2 YNFKEQ. The V and J ends lost 5 bases and 4 bases respectively, with 11 bases between them. The CDR3 loop spans 13 amino acids. The CDR3 reads CASSYEGGYGYTF. The CDR3 nucleotides read TGTGCCAGCAGCTATGAGGGAGGCTATGGCTACACCTTC.

The chain is built from TRBV2 and TRBJ2-1; 9 positions agree with TRBD2. The CDR3 loop spans 14 amino acids. The trim removed 8 bases at V and 4 bases at J, leaving 6 bases unmatched. The germline gives CDR1 SNHLY, CDR2 FYNNEI. CDR3 sequence reads: CASLYLAGYNEQFF. CDR3 in DNA: TGTGCCAGCCTCTACCTAGCGGGGTACAATGAGCAGTTCTTC.

V is TRBV27 and J is TRBJ1-2; TRBD1 aligns across 7 bases. CDR1 is MNHEY, CDR2 SMNVEV, per germline (reference sequence). This CDR3 contains 15 residues. V shed 5 bases and J 4 bases; nucleotides not matched to a gene: 10. CDR3 region: CASSPRQGPPYGYTF. The CDR3 DNA reads TGTGCCAGCAGTCCCCGACAGGGCCCCCCCTATGGCTACACCTTC.

In its sample, this clone was seen once. The rearrangement joins TRBV2 to TRBJ1-1, with a tentative D call TRBD1 (6 bases). In germline, CDR1 is SNHLY, CDR2 FYNNEI. V was shortened by 2 bases and J by 5 bases, with 9 bases between the two germline ends. The CDR3 contains 13 residues. The CDR3 DNA follows: TGTGCCAGCAGTGAAAGGGGGGGGACTGAAGCTTTCTTT. Its protein product is CASSERGGTEAFF.

This chain connects TRBV6-5 to TRBJ2-1; possible D gene TRBD1, 6 bases. V was trimmed by 8 bases and J by 2 bases, leaving 10 bases between them. Germline CDR1 and CDR2: MNHEY and SVGAGI. The CDR3 is made up of 13 amino acids. The CDR3 nucleotides are TGTGCCAGCTCTTGGACAGCCTACAATGAGCAGTTCTTC. It yields the protein CASSWTAYNEQFF.

The rearrangement links TRBV27 to TRBJ2-2; D not resolved. Trimming pared 0 bases from V and 8 bases from J, leaving 7 bases between. The CDR3 spans 13 residues. Looked up from germline, CDR1 is MNHEY and CDR2 is SMNVEV (reference sequence). The CDR3: CASSLSLRGELFF. DNA of the CDR3: TGTGCCAGCAGTTTATCATTGCGAGGGGAGCTGTTTTTT.

The chain couples TRBV27 to TRBJ1-1; D uncertain. Trimming removed 1 base from V and 1 base from J, with 4 bases in between. The CDR3 has 13 amino acids. CDR1 is MNHEY, CDR2 SMNVEV, per germline (reference sequence). CDR3: CASSLYKNTEAFF. CDR3 in DNA: TGTGCCAGCAGTTTATATAAGAACACTGAAGCTTTCTTT.

This clone was seen just once. The rearrangement links TRBV7-2 to TRBJ2-1, with D possibly TRBD2 on 6 matching bases. The CDR3 consists of 18 residues. V lost 5 bases to trimming and J lost 4 bases, with 24 bases between them. From germline, CDR1 is SGHTA and CDR2 FQGNSA. CDR3 DNA sequence: TGTGCCAGCAGCCTAAGACGGCGAGGAGGGGTCATATACAATGAGCAGTTCTTC. Translated: CASSLRRRGGVIYNEQFF.

This sequence joins TRBV30 and TRBJ2-7; the match to TRBD1 covers 8 bases. Germline assignment: CDR1 GTSNPN and CDR2 SVGIG (reference sequence). V shed 3 bases and J 3 bases; nucleotides not matched to a gene: 7. The CDR3 totals 14 residues. CDR3 in DNA: TGTGCCTGGAGGGCCGGGACAGGCATCTACGAGCAGTACTTC. Protein sequence: CAWRAGTGIYEQYF. Variable domain in full (rest from reference TRBV30 and TRBJ2-7): SQTIHQWPATLVQPVGSPLSLECTVEGTSNPNLYWYRQAAGRGLQLLFYSVGIGQISSEVPQNLSASRPQDRQFILSSKKLLLSDSGFYLCAWRAGTGIYEQYFGPGTRLTVT.

CDR3 region: CASSVMGTGDEAFF. In DNA, the CDR3 is TGTGCCAGCAGTGTAATGGGGACAGGGGACGAAGCTTTCTTT. The chain joins TRBV2 to TRBJ1-1; 10 bases match TRBD1. CDR1 SNHLY and CDR2 FYNNEI come from the germline V gene. The ends lost 4 bases at V and 8 bases at J; junction bases unmatched: 7. The CDR3 covers 14 residues.